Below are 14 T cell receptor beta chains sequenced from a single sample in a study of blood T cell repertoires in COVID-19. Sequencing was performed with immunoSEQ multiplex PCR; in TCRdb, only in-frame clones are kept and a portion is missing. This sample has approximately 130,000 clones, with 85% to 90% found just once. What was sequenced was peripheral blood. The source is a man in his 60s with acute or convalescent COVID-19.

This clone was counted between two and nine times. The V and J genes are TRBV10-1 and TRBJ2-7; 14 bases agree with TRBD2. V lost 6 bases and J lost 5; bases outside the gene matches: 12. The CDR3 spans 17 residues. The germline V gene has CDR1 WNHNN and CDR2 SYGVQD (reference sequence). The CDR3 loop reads CASRKGLAGEGFHEQYF. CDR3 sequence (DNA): TGCGCCAGCAGAAAGGGACTAGCGGGAGAGGGGTTCCACGAGCAGTACTTC.

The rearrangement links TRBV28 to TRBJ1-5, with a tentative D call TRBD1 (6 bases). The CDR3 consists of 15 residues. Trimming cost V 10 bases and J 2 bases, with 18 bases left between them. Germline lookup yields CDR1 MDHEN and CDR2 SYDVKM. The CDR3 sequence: CAIERGGDGNQPQHF. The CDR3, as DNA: TGTGCCATCGAGAGGGGGGGAGATGGCAATCAGCCCCAGCATTTT.

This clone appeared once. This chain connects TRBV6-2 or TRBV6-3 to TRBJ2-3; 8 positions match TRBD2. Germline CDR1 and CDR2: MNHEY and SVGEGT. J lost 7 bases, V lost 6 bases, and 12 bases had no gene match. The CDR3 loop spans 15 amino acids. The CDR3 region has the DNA TGTGCCAGCAGCAGTAGCGGGATGAAAGGGAATACGCAGTATTTT. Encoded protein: CASSSSGMKGNTQYF.

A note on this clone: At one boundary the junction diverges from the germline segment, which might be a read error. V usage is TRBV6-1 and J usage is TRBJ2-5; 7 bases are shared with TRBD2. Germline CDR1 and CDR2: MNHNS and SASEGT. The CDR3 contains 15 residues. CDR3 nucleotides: TGTGCCAGTAGTGAAAGCACTAGCGTACAAGAGACCCAGTACTTC. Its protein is CASSESTSVQETQYF.

The CDR3 DNA sequence: TGCGCCAGCAGCGGGGAGGGGAACGCGAATGAAAAACTGTTTTTT. This encodes CASSGEGNANEKLFF. The chain couples TRBV5-1 to TRBJ1-4; perhaps TRBD1 as D (5 bases). CDR1 is SGHRS and CDR2 is YFSETQ in the germline V gene. The length of the CDR3 is 15 residues. Between the trimmed V and J ends, which lost 4 bases and 5 bases, there was a span of 15 bases.

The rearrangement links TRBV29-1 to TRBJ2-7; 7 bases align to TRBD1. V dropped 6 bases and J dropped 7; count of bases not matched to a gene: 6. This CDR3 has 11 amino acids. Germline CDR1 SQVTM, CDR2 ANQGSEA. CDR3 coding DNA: TGCAGCGTAAGACAGGGTGAAGAGCAGTACTTC. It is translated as CSVRQGEEQYF.

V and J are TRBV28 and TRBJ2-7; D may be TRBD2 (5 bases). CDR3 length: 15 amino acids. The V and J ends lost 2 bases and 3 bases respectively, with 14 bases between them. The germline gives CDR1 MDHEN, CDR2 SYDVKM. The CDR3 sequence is CASSLPGDHRYEQYF. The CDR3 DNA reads TGTGCCAGCAGTTTACCCGGGGATCATCGCTACGAGCAGTACTTC.

CDR3 loop: CASSRKGQGKYGYTF. CDR3 nucleotide sequence: TGTGCCAGCAGCCGGAAGGGACAGGGGAAGTATGGCTACACCTTC. This rearrangement joins TRBV3-1 (or the pseudogene TRBV3-2) to TRBJ1-2, with TRBD1 identical over 10 bases. Germline V gene sequence: CDR1 LGHDT, CDR2 YNNKEL (reference sequence). Germline trimming cut 4 bases from V and 5 bases from J; bases unmatched to any gene: 7. The CDR3 contains 15 residues.

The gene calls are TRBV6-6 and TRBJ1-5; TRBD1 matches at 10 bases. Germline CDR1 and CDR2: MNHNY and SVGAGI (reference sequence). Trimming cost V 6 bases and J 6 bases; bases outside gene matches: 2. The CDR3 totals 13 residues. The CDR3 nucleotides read TGTGCCAGCAGGGGACAGGGGACTCAGCCCCAGCATTTT. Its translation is CASRGQGTQPQHF.

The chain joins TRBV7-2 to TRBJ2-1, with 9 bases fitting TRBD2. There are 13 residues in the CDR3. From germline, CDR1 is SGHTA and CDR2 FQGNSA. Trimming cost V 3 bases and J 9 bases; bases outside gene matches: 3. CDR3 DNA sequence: TGTGCCAGCAGCTTTAGCGGGAGCACTGAGCAGTTCTTC. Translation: CASSFSGSTEQFF.

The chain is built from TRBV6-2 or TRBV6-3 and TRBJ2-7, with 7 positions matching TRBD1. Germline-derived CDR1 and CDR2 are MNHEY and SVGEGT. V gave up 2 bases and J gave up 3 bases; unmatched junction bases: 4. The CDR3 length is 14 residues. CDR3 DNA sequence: TGTGCCAGCAGTTACGGAGACAGGGTCTACGAGCAGTACTTC. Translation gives CASSYGDRVYEQYF.

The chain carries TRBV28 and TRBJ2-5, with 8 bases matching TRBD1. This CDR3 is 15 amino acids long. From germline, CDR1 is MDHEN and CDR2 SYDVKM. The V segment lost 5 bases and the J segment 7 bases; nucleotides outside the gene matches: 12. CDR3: CASSTRQGKGVTQYF. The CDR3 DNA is TGTGCCAGCAGTACCCGACAGGGGAAGGGGGTGACCCAGTACTTC.

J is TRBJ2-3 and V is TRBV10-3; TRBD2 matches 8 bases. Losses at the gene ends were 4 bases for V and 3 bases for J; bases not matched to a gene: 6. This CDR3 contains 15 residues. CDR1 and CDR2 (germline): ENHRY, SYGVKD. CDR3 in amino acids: CAISGAGDGTDTQYF. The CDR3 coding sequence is TGTGCCATCAGTGGAGCGGGAGATGGGACAGATACGCAGTATTTT.

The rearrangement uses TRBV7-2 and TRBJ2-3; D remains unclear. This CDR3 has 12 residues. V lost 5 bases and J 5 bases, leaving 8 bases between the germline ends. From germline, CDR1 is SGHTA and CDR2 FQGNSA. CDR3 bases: TGTGCCAGCAGCCCATCGGGAGATACGCAGTATTTT. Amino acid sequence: CASSPSGDTQYF.